This T cell receptor beta chain was observed in a study of T-cell reconstitution after alpha-beta-depleted transplantation in children. This clonotype was picked up a small number of times. Germline trimming cut 5 bases from V and 5 bases from J; bases unmatched to any gene: 10. The length of the CDR3 is 15 residues. A TCRbeta library incorporating unique molecular identifiers was prepared. TCRdb reanalysed the PCR reads using MiXCR and keeps one entry per CDR3 protein. The sample holds some 110,000 distinct CDR3 sequences, 10% seen once. The sequences come from PBMCs, collected before TCRalphabeta/CD19-depleted stem cell transplant. The sequence was collected from a boy aged 2 to 10 with acute lymphoblastic leukemia, due to receive a stem cell transplant. The chain links TRBV12-3 or TRBV12-4 to TRBJ2-7; 9 bases are a match to TRBD1. The CDR3: CASSPSDRGPNEQYF. For the CDR3, the DNA is TGTGCCAGCAGTCCCTCGGACAGGGGACCAAACGAGCAGTACTTC.